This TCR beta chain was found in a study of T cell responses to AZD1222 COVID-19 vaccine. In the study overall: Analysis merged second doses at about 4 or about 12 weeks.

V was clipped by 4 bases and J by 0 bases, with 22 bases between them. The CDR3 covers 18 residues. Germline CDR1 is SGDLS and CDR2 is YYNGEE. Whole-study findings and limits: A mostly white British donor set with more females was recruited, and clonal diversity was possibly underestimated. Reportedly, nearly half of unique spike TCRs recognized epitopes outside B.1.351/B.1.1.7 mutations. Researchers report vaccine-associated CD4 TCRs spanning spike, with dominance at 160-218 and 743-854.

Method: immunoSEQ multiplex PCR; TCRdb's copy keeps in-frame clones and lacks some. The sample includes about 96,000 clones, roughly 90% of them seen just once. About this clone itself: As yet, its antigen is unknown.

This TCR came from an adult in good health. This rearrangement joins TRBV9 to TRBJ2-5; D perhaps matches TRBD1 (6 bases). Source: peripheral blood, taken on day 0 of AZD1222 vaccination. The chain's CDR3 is CASSPSSGGTAYQETQYF. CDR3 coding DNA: TGTGCCAGCAGCCCTTCATCTGGGGGCACCGCGTACCAAGAGACCCAGTACTTC.